The T cell receptor (beta chain) under discussion was sequenced for a study of T cells after yellow fever vaccination. Study information: Low-cell-number fractions were prepared with SMART-Seq v4 Ultra Low Input.

This CDR3 contains 13 residues. TCRdb re-derived calls from the 5' RACE reads in MiXCR, one entry per CDR3 protein. The sample yields some 260,000 distinct CDR3 sequences, approximately 5.2% seen once. This clonotype was picked up a small number of times. The antigen remains undetermined. Study results and limitations: Although the secondary response was weaker, it peaked faster, at day 5 versus 15. A small share of clonotypes appeared in both CD4 and CD8 compartments. Repertoires sorted by FACS could include abundant clonotypes that are contaminants from the bulk population.

The chain employs TRBV21-1 and TRBJ1-5. TRBV21-1 is an annotated pseudogene. The source of this sequence is a man younger than 35 who received the YFV17D yellow fever vaccine. Sequenced material: CD4+ T cells sorted from PBMCs, taken on the day of the yellow fever booster vaccination. Written as DNA, the CDR3 is TGTGCCAGCAGCACCCGAAGCAATCAGCCCCAGCATTTT. This encodes CASSTRSNQPQHF.